These 8 T cell receptor beta chains originate from one sample sequenced in a study of naive and memory T cell subsets. Whole blood, 2.5 ml, came from adult healthy volunteers. For blood and skin samples, reverse transcription used TCR alpha and beta constant primers. TCRdb used MiXCR to reprocess the 5' RACE reads, holding one entry per CDR3 protein. The profile shows about 20,000 distinct CDR3 sequences, over 3.5% of them singletons. The origin of the receptors is a male donor in good health.

The DNA of the CDR3 is TGTGCCAGCAGCCCCGGACCCTACAATGAGCAGTTCTTC. This codes for CASSPGPYNEQFF. The gene calls are TRBV5-5 and TRBJ2-1; D is unresolved. With 4 bases removed from V and 2 bases from J, the gap between germline ends came to 7 bases. This CDR3 spans 13 amino acids. Germline CDR1 SGHKS, CDR2 YYEKEE (reference sequence).

This clonotype was counted at least ten times. The chain combines TRBV7-2 with TRBJ2-7; D assignment may be TRBD1 or TRBD2 (5 bases each). Trimming removed 5 bases at V and 3 bases at J, with 14 bases between. CDR1 SGHTA and CDR2 FQGNSA come from the germline V gene. The CDR3 totals 14 residues. The CDR3 sequence is CASSIRDPGYEQYF. As DNA, the CDR3 is TGTGCCAGCAGCATCCGGGACCCCGGCTACGAGCAGTACTTC.

This clonotype has just a few counts. The chain carries TRBV25-1 and TRBJ2-1, with 10 bases that match TRBD1. CDR1 and CDR2 from the germline V gene are MGHDK and SYGVNS. Losses at the gene ends were 6 bases for V and 3 bases for J; bases not matched to a gene: 8. This CDR3 is built from 16 residues. CDR3 nucleotides: TGTGCCAGCAGCCCTAGCCGGGACAGGGGCTACAATGAGCAGTTCTTC. As protein: CASSPSRDRGYNEQFF.

By sample fraction, this clonotype is medium-sized (0.01 to 0.1%). The chain employs TRBV29-1 and TRBJ2-1; 7 bases match TRBD2. Germline assignment: CDR1 SQVTM and CDR2 ANQGSEA. The junction had 5 bases not matched to a gene; V was cut back by 3 bases and J by 0 bases. This CDR3 has 15 amino acids. The CDR3 DNA reads TGCAGCGTTGAGTTCGGCGGGAGCTCCTACAATGAGCAGTTCTTC. Residues: CSVEFGGSSYNEQFF.

This clonotype was picked up many times. The chain combines TRBV24-1 with TRBJ2-1; 7 nucleotides align to TRBD1. The V gene end was trimmed by 7 bases and the J gene end by 7 bases; junction bases not matched to a gene: 9. Germline V gene sequence: CDR1 KGHDR, CDR2 SFDVKD. This CDR3 has 14 amino acids. Written as DNA, the CDR3 is TGTGCCACCAGCCCGGGACAGCCAAAAAATGAGCAGTTCTTC. It specifies CATSPGQPKNEQFF.

Comment on this clonotype: This sequence may be a read error, since a much larger clone differs from it by one base. The chain combines TRBV4-2 with TRBJ1-2; D perhaps matches TRBD1 (6 bases). Germline-derived CDR1 and CDR2 are LGHNA and YNFKEQ. CDR3 length: 18 residues. V lost 3 bases to trimming and J lost 2 bases, with 22 bases between them. CDR3 residues: CASSHQTGAENENYGYTF. CDR3 sequence (DNA): TGTGCCAGCAGCCACCAGACAGGCGCGGAAAATGAAAACTATGGCTACACCTTC.

This clonotype was seen many times. V gene TRBV29-1 combines with J gene TRBJ2-3; 10 bases align to TRBD1. Germline V gives CDR1 SQVTM, CDR2 ANQGSEA. V lost 6 bases, J lost 1 base, and 7 bases stayed unmatched. This CDR3 comprises 15 residues. The CDR3 DNA is TGCAGCGTCCTCAAGGACAGGGGGGGCACAGATACGCAGTATTTT. Translation: CSVLKDRGGTDTQYF.

This clonotype was found many times. This sequence joins TRBV4-1 and TRBJ1-1, with D unresolved. Germline V lookup: CDR1 MGHRA, CDR2 YSYEKL. The ends were cut back, 4 bases at V and 0 bases at J, with 12 bases in the middle. CDR3 length: 15 amino acids. In DNA form, the CDR3 reads TGCGCCAGCAGCCCCCATCTTCAACTGAACACTGAAGCTTTCTTT. Encoded protein: CASSPHLQLNTEAFF.